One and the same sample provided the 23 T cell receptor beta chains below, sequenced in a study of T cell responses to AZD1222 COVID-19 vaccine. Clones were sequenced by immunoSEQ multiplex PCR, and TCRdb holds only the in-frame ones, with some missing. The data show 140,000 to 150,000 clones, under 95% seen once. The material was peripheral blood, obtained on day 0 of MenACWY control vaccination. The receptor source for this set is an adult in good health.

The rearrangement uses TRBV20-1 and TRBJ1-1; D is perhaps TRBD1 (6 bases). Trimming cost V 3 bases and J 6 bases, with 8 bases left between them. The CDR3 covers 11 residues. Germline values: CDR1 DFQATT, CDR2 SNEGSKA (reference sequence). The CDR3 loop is CSARGGSEAFF. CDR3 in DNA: TGCAGTGCTAGGGGGGGCTCTGAAGCTTTCTTT.

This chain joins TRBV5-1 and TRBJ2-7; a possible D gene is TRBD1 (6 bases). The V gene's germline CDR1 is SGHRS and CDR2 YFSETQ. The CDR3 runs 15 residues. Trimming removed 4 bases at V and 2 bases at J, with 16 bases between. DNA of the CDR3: TGCGCCAGCAGCCCGGACAGCCCGGGCACCTACGAGCAGTACTTC. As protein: CASSPDSPGTYEQYF.

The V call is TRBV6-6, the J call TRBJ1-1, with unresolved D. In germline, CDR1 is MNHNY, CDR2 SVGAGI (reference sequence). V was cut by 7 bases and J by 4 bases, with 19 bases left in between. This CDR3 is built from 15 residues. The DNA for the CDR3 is TGTGCCAGCACGCCCGGGGTATCCTTGGTCACTGAAGCTTTCTTT. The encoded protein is CASTPGVSLVTEAFF.

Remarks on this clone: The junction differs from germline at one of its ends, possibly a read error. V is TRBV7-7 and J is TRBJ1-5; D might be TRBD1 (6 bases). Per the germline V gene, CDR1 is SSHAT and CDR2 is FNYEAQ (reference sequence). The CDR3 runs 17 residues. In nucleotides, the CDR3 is TGTGCTAGCAGCTTAGGTAAGGGGGTTCCTAGCAATCAGCCCCAGCATTTT. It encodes CASSLGKGVPSNQPQHF.

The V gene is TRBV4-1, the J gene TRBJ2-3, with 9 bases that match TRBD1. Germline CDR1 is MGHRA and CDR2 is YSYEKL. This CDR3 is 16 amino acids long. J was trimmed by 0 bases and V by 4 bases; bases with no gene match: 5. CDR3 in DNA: TGCGCCAGCAGCCGTTCCGGGACAGGGAGCACAGATACGCAGTATTTT. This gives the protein CASSRSGTGSTDTQYF.

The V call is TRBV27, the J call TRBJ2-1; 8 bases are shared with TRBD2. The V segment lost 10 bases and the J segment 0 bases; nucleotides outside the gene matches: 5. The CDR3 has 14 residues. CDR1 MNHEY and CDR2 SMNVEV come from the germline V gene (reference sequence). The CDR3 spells CATSSGSSYNEQFF. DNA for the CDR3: TGTGCCACCTCCAGCGGGAGCTCCTACAATGAGCAGTTCTTC.

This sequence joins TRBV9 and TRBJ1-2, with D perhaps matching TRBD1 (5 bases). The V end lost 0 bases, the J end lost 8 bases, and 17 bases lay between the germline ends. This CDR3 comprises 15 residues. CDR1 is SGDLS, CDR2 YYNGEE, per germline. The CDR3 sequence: CASSVVGSGTSGYTF. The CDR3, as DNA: TGTGCCAGCAGCGTAGTTGGGTCAGGGACGAGCGGCTACACCTTC.

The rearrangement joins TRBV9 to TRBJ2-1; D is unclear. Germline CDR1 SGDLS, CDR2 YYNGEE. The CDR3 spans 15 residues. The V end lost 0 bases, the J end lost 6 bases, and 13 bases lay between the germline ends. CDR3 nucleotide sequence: TGTGCCAGCAGCGTAGAAGTGACTTACCCCAATGAGCAGTTCTTC. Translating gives CASSVEVTYPNEQFF.

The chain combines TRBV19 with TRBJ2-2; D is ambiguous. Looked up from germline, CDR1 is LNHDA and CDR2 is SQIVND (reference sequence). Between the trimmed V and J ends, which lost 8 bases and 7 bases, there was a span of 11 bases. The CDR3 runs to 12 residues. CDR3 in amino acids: CASFRDHGELFF. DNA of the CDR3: TGTGCCAGTTTTCGAGATCACGGGGAGCTGTTTTTT. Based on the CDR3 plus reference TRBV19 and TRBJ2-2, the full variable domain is DGGITQSPKYLFRKEGQNVTLSCEQNLNHDAMYWYRQDPGQGLRLIYYSQIVNDFQKGDIAEGYSVSREKKESFPLTVTSAQKNPTAFYLCASFRDHGELFFGEGSRLTVL.

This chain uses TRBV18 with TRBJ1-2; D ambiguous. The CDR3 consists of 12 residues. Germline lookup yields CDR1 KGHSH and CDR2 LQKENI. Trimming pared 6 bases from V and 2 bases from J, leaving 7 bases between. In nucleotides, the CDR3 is TGTGCCAGCTCTACCGACAACTATGGCTACACCTTC. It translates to CASSTDNYGYTF. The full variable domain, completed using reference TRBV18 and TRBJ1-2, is NAGVMQNPRHLVRRRGQEARLRCSPMKGHSHVYWYRQLPEEGLKFMVYLQKENIIDESGMPKERFSAEFPKEGPSILRIQQVVRGDSAAYFCASSTDNYGYTFGSGTRLTVV.

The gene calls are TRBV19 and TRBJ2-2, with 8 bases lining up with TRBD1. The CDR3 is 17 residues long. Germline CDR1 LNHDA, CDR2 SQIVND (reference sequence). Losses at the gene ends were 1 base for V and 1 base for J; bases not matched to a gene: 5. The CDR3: CASSIGAGTGNTGELFF. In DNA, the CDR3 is TGTGCCAGTAGTATAGGGGCCGGGACAGGGAACACCGGGGAGCTGTTTTTT.

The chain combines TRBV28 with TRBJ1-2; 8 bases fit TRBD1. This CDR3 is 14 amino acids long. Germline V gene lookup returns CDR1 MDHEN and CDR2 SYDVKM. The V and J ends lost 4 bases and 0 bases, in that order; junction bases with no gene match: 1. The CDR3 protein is CASSWTGTNYGYTF. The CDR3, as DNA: TGTGCCAGCAGTTGGACAGGGACTAACTATGGCTACACCTTC.

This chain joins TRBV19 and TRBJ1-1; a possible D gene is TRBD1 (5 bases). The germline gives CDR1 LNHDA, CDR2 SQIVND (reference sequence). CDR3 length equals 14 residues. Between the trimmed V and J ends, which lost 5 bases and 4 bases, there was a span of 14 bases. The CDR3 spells CASSLGTSTTEAFF. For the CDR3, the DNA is TGTGCCAGTAGTTTGGGGACGTCCACCACTGAAGCTTTCTTT.

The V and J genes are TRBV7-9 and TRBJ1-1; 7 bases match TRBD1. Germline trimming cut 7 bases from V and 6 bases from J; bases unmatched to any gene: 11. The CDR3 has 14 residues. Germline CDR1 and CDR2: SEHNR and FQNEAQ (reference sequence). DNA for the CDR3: TGTGCCAGCATGTTGACAGGGCGAACGGCTGAAGCTTTCTTT. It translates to CASMLTGRTAEAFF.

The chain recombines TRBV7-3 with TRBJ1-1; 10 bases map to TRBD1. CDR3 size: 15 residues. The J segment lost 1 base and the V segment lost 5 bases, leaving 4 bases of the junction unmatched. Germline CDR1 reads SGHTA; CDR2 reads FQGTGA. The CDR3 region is CASSATGGANTEAFF. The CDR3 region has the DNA TGTGCCAGCAGCGCGACAGGGGGCGCGAACACTGAAGCTTTCTTT.

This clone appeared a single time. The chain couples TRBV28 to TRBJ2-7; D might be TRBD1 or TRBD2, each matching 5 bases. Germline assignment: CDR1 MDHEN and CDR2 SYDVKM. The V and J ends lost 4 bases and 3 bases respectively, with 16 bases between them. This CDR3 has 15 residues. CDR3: CASSSPLGANYEQYF. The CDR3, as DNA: TGTGCCAGCAGTTCCCCGCTCGGGGCCAACTACGAGCAGTACTTC.

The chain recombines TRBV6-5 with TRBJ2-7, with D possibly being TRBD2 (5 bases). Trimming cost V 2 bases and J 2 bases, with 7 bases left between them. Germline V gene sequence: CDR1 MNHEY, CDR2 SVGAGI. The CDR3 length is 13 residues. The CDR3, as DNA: TGTGCCAGCAGTTACGAGGGAGCCTACGAGCAGTACTTC. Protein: CASSYEGAYEQYF.

As DNA, the CDR3 is TGTGCCAGCAGTCTCGGAACCTACGAGCAGTACTTC. Translated, it gives CASSLGTYEQYF. The chain couples TRBV6-5 to TRBJ2-7, with D unresolved. This CDR3 contains 12 residues. The germline gives CDR1 MNHEY, CDR2 SVGAGI. V gave up 5 bases and J gave up 2 bases, with 7 bases separating them.

In DNA form, the CDR3 reads TGTGCCAGCAGCTTAGCGGGCAGGGCCAATGGCTACACCTTC. Protein product: CASSLAGRANGYTF. The chain has TRBV7-6 and TRBJ1-2; D might be TRBD1 (5 bases). V gave up 0 bases and J gave up 6 bases, with 11 bases separating them. The CDR3 runs 14 residues. Germline V CDR1 and CDR2: SGHVS, FNYEAQ.

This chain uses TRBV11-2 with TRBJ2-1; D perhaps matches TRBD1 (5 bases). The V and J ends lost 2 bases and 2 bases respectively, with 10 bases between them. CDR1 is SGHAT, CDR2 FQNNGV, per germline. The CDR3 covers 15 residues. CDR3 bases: TGTGCCAGCAGCTTACAGGGTAGTACCTACAATGAGCAGTTCTTC. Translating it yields CASSLQGSTYNEQFF.

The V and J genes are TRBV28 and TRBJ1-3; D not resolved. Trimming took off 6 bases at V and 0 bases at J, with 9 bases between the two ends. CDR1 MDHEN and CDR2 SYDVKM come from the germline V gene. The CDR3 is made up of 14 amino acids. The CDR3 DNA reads TGTGCCAGCAGGACACAGAGCTCTGGAAACACCATATATTTT. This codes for CASRTQSSGNTIYF.

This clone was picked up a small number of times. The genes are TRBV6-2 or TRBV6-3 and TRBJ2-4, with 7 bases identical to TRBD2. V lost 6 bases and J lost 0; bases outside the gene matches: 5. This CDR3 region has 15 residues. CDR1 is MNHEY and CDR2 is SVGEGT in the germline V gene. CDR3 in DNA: TGTGCCAGCAGCCCGGGGAGGGTAGCCAAAAACATTCAGTACTTC. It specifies CASSPGRVAKNIQYF.

CDR3 amino acids: CASSYRSTGSTEAFF. CDR3 in DNA: TGTGCCAGCAGTTACCGGTCGACAGGGAGCACTGAAGCTTTCTTT. V usage is TRBV6-5 and J usage is TRBJ1-1; 7 bases line up with TRBD1. CDR1 and CDR2 from the germline V gene are MNHEY and SVGAGI. This CDR3 region has 15 residues. The trim removed 2 bases at V and 4 bases at J, leaving 7 bases unmatched.